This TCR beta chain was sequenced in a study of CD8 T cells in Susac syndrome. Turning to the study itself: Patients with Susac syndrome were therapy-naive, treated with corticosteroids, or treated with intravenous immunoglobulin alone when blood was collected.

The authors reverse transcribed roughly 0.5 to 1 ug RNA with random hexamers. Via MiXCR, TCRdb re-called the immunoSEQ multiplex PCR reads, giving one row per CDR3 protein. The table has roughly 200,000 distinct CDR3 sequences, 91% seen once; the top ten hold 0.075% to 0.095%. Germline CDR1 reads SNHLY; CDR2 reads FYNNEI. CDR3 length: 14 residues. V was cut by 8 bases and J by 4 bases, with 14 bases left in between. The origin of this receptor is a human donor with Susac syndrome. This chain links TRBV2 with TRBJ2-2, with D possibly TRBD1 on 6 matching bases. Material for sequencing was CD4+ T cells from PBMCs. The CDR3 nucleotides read TGTGCCAGCGCCAAATCGGACAGCACCGGGGAGCTGTTTTTT. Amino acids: CASAKSDSTGELFF.